The present entry profiles one T cell receptor beta chain with its context. Its antigen is not yet known. The input lacks base qualities; no much larger clone sits a single base away. These data are taken from a study of response to subunit inactivated influenza vaccine (dated by TCRdb to 2017 to 2018). For the study in its entirety: Deep quantitative T cell receptor repertoire profiling was used in the study to track responses to a trivalent subunit inactivated influenza vaccine. Broad study findings and their caveats: The authors suggested that each seasonal influenza vaccination may recruit only a limited number of new T cells.

The library was prepared using RT-PCR. Reads for this sample came from an Illumina HiSeq 2500. Through fastp at Q25 and MiXCR, TCRdb rebuilt clones from the public reads, retaining in-frame beta chains. CDR3 protein duplicates are merged, each entry listing the most common genes and DNA. The sample records about 540,000 distinct CDR3 sequences, approximately 20% of which are singletons. The biggest ten clones account for under 3.5% of the sample. Compared with germline, V lacks 8 bases and J lacks 2 bases; bases without a gene match: 12. From the cysteine through the phenylalanine, the CDR3 covers 17 amino acids. The only DNA kept is the CDR3, 51 bases in frame from the first base. The germline V gene supplies CDR1 KGHDR and CDR2 SFDVKD. These data also featured in a second study, about T cells expressing NK-cell markers. Drawing on the second study: TCR beta cDNA libraries were made by 5'RACE template switching that added a universal primer site and unique molecular identifiers. Under ten donors provided sorted CD3+CD56+NKG2C+, CD3+CD56+NKG2C- and CD3+CD56-NKG2C+ T-cell subsets, whose TCR beta-chain repertoires were profiled. Seven of the eight sequenced donors were HCMV-seropositive and one was HCMV-seronegative. To restrict sorting to alphabetaTCR-expressing T cells, an anti-gammadeltaTCR antibody was added in several experiments. In six donors, the dominant CD3+CD56+NKG2C+ clonotypes ranked among the top 10 CD8+ clonotypes, making up 1.0-7.0% of CD8+ T cells. Those dominant clonotypes were again the most abundant among CD3+CD56-NKG2C+ cells in a few donors, at about 28.3-65%. Whether the expanded NKG2C-expressing T cell clones were specific for HCMV antigens remained unclear. Randomly selected healthy volunteers, three men and five women, were used as the eight sequenced donors. A commercial ELISA kit detecting HCMV-specific IgG in serum was used to determine HCMV serostatus. Ficoll density gradient centrifugation was used to isolate peripheral blood mononuclear cells from blood. Magnetic immunoseparation with Miltenyi isolation kits was used to isolate CD4+ and CD8+ T cells from PBMC. Priming for cDNA synthesis came from the TCR beta constant segment, and two successive PCR amplification steps followed. Illumina HiSeq 2000/2500, MiSeq or NextSeq was used to sequence libraries as 2 x 150 bp reads. MIGEC was used to demultiplex reads and group reads by UMI, and MiTCR was used to assemble and quantify clonotypes. To exclude erroneous sequences, any TCR cDNA sequence not supported by at least two reads was discarded. The tcR package was used for downstream repertoire analysis, and clonotypes were matched between fractions using CDR3 nucleotide sequence together with V segment. VDJmatch was used to annotate antigen specificity against VDJdb, with one amino acid substitution allowed in CDR3.

The source was CD4+ T cells sorted from PBMCs, collected 11 to 12 days after vaccination. The chain employs TRBV24-1 and TRBJ2-7, and TRBD1 aligns with 12 junction nucleotides. The receptor was derived from a man aged 50 or older who received an inactivated influenza vaccine. Donor details come from another sample of the same person, matched by shared clones. The encoded CDR3 is CATTDSLGTGGTYEQYF. DNA sequence: TGTGCCACCACTGACAGTCTCGGGACAGGGGGCACCTACGAGCAGTACTTC.